Listed below are T cell receptor beta chains from one sample, sequenced in a study of T cells expressing NK-cell markers. Following a re-call of the 5' RACE reads, TCRdb has one entry per CDR3 protein and lacks DNA. The sample table sets out approximately 420,000 distinct CDR3 sequences. Sequencing used blood T cells: a sorted CD56 or NKG2C T cell subset, CD4+ or CD8+ T cells, or bulk PBMC T cells (not recorded which). The receptor source for this set is a woman aged 45 to 65 in good health. Both conserved end residues are part of each CDR3.

cdr3_aa,v_call,j_call,cdr3_length
CASSSVAGGPFNEQFF,TRBV9,TRBJ2-1,16
CSAPPPSLTYNEQFF,TRBV20-1,TRBJ2-1,15
CASSPWGSSGANVLTF,TRBV12-3/TRBV12-4,TRBJ2-6,16
CATNGEYSNQPQHF,TRBV15,TRBJ1-5,14
CASSKTGFNIQYF,TRBV25-1,TRBJ2-4,13
CASSPPGRGGTEAFF,TRBV18,TRBJ1-1,15
CSAEAGGGFNEQFF,TRBV20-1,TRBJ2-1,14
CARTPLDGYTF,TRBV2,TRBJ1-2,11
CSARGGIGTGSYEQYF,TRBV20-1,TRBJ2-7,16
CASSSGLAGFYNEQFF,TRBV7-2,TRBJ2-1,16
CASSTEAWGYTF,TRBV2,TRBJ1-2,12
CAISPVGTEAFF,TRBV10-3,TRBJ1-1,12
CASSLLGPPQETQYF,TRBV7-9,TRBJ2-5,15
CSASDSMNTEAFF,TRBV20-1,TRBJ1-1,13
CASSVDGTSGSTYNEQFF,TRBV9,TRBJ2-1,18